These 20 T cell receptor beta chains came from one sample sequenced in a study of PD-L1 blockade in urothelial cancer (dated by TCRdb to 2016 to 2017). Library preparation was by the immunoSEQ multiplex PCR assay. TCRdb limited this immuneACCESS table to in-frame rearrangements with V and J called. A share of clones is missing; checked studies link under half to unresolved V genes, and the rest is unexplained. Counted in this sample were about 48,000 clones; approximately 78% of them appeared once. Together, the top ten hold around 10% of the sample. Taken with the paper, the label for time point translates to: peripheral blood 6 weeks after treatment start. The starting material was PBMCs, obtained around atezolizumab (anti-PD-L1) treatment. All receptors derive from a man in his sixties or seventies with urothelial cancer.

V is TRBV5-5 and J is TRBJ2-7; 7 nucleotides match TRBD1. This CDR3 spans 14 amino acids. V was pared by 5 bases and J by 0 bases, with 5 bases of the junction left unmatched. Germline V gene sequence: CDR1 SGHKS, CDR2 YYEKEE (reference sequence). CDR3 sequence reads: CASSPGQSSYEQYF. The CDR3 bases are TGTGCCAGCAGTCCGGGACAGAGCTCCTACGAGCAGTACTTC.

The chain uses TRBV11-3 and TRBJ2-3; 7 nucleotides match TRBD1. V lost 1 base, J lost 3 bases, and 4 bases stayed unmatched. CDR3 length: 15 amino acids. Germline V CDR1 and CDR2: SGHNT, YENEEA. CDR3 DNA sequence: TGTGCCAGCAGCTTAGCGGGACAGCGTACAGATACGCAGTATTTT. Its translation: CASSLAGQRTDTQYF.

The genes are TRBV10-3 and TRBJ2-1; 8 nucleotides match TRBD2. CDR1 is ENHRY, CDR2 SYGVKD, per germline. Germline trimming cut 6 bases from V and 6 bases from J; bases unmatched to any gene: 13. The CDR3 contains 16 residues. CDR3: CAISLLGAGGSNEQFF. CDR3 DNA: TGTGCCATCAGCCTTCTGGGTGCGGGGGGTTCCAATGAGCAGTTCTTC.

This clone was recorded only once. This chain connects TRBV20-1 to TRBJ2-7, with D possibly being TRBD1 (6 bases). Germline values: CDR1 DFQATT, CDR2 SNEGSKA (reference sequence). Trimming removed 7 bases at V and 3 bases at J, with 10 bases between. The CDR3 runs to 11 residues. The CDR3: CSVRQVYEQYF. The CDR3 DNA reads as TGCAGTGTAAGACAGGTCTACGAGCAGTACTTC.

This chain connects TRBV5-1 to TRBJ2-3; 9 nucleotides line up with TRBD1. The CDR3 loop spans 16 amino acids. From germline, CDR1 is SGHRS and CDR2 YFSETQ. V dropped 0 bases and J dropped 2; count of bases not matched to a gene: 4. Here the CDR3 reads CASSLAGQGFTDTQYF. In DNA, the CDR3 is TGCGCCAGCAGCTTGGCGGGACAGGGTTTCACAGATACGCAGTATTTT.

The DNA for the CDR3 is TGTGCCAGCAAGCCGGGACTAGCGGGAGAGGGTAATGAGCAGTTCTTC. Its protein product is CASKPGLAGEGNEQFF. This rearrangement joins TRBV2 to TRBJ2-1; 14 nucleotides align to TRBD2. Trimming at V came to 7 bases and at J to 7 bases, leaving 9 bases not matched to a gene. In germline, CDR1 is SNHLY, CDR2 FYNNEI. The CDR3 consists of 16 residues.

This clone was found a few times. The V and J genes are TRBV30 and TRBJ1-3; 7 positions agree with TRBD1. The V and J ends lost 1 base and 0 bases, in that order; junction bases with no gene match: 12. The CDR3 has 18 residues. Germline CDR1 and CDR2: GTSNPN and SVGIG (reference sequence). The CDR3 here is CAWSDRDRVDFSGNTIYF. The CDR3 DNA reads TGTGCCTGGAGTGACCGGGACAGAGTAGATTTCTCTGGAAACACCATATATTTT.

The CDR3 coding sequence is TGTGCCGGGTGGGGGGGCACTGAAGCTTTCTTT. Translating it yields CAGWGGTEAFF. This chain connects TRBV30 to TRBJ1-1; possible D gene TRBD1, 5 bases. This CDR3 contains 11 residues. The V gene lost 8 bases and the J gene lost 4 bases, with 11 bases spanning the gap. The germline V gene encodes CDR1 GTSNPN and CDR2 SVGIG (reference sequence).

The gene calls are TRBV7-9 and TRBJ2-7; D is ambiguous. CDR3 length: 12 residues. In germline, CDR1 is SEHNR, CDR2 FQNEAQ (reference sequence). Trimming took 5 bases from V and 3 from J, leaving 8 bases between them. CDR3 in DNA: TGTGCCAGCAGCCAACTTGGCTACGAGCAGTACTTC. Translating it yields CASSQLGYEQYF.

V gene TRBV7-8 combines with J gene TRBJ1-3, with D possibly matching TRBD1 (6 bases). Germline-derived CDR1 and CDR2 are SGHVS and FQNEAQ. Trimming left V 5 bases short and J 3 bases short, with 11 bases between. The CDR3 is made up of 14 amino acids. The CDR3 region is CASSTHRDGNTIYF. The CDR3 DNA reads as TGTGCCAGCAGCACGCACAGGGATGGAAACACCATATATTTT. The complete variable domain, with remaining parts taken from reference TRBV7-8 and TRBJ1-3, reads GAGVSQSPRYKVAKRGQDVALRCDPISGHVSLFWYQQALGQGPEFLTYFQNEAQLDKSGLPSDRFFAERPEGSVSTLKIQRTQQEDSAVYLCASSTHRDGNTIYFGEGSWLTVV.

In this sample, this clone turned up a few times. V and J are TRBV25-1 and TRBJ2-7; D might be TRBD1 (5 bases). Per the germline V gene, CDR1 is MGHDK and CDR2 is SYGVNS. V was pared by 8 bases and J by 2 bases, with 16 bases between. This CDR3 comprises 14 residues. The CDR3 DNA follows: TGTGCCAGCCGCAGACGAGACAGCACCTACGAGCAGTACTTC. Amino acids: CASRRRDSTYEQYF.

This chain connects TRBV15 to TRBJ1-3; TRBD1 agrees at 7 bases. The CDR3 spans 17 residues. Germline V gene sequence: CDR1 LNHNV, CDR2 YYDKDF (reference sequence). V lost 0 bases and J lost 4; bases outside the gene matches: 9. This CDR3 reads CATSRDPQGKGGNTIYF. As DNA, the CDR3 is TGTGCCACCAGCAGAGACCCACAGGGGAAGGGAGGAAACACCATATATTTT.

The V gene is TRBV7-9, the J gene TRBJ2-7; 7 bases line up with TRBD2. Germline lookup yields CDR1 SEHNR and CDR2 FQNEAQ (reference sequence). The CDR3 spans 15 residues. Trimming at V came to 5 bases and at J to 2 bases, leaving 9 bases not matched to a gene. The CDR3: CASSPGGRGPYEQYF. CDR3 in DNA: TGTGCCAGCAGCCCCGGGGGGAGGGGCCCCTACGAGCAGTACTTC.

The gene calls are TRBV5-4 and TRBJ1-2, with D tentatively TRBD1 (5 bases). The V and J ends lost 0 bases and 4 bases respectively, with 7 bases between them. The CDR3 has 13 residues. CDR1 and CDR2 from the germline V gene are SGHNT and YYREEE (reference sequence). CDR3 DNA sequence: TGTGCCAGCAGCTTGGCCGGGGGCTATGGCTACACCTTC. Translation: CASSLAGGYGYTF.

This clone was seen more than once but under ten times. CDR3 in amino acids: CASKIAGETGELFF. CDR3 bases: TGTGCCAGCAAAATAGCGGGAGAGACCGGGGAGCTGTTTTTT. V and J are TRBV6-4 and TRBJ2-2, with 9 bases identical to TRBD2. CDR1 is MRHNA and CDR2 is SNTAGT in the germline V gene. This CDR3 comprises 14 residues. V dropped 7 bases and J dropped 5; count of bases not matched to a gene: 5.

The chain recombines TRBV27 with TRBJ2-3; the D is unclear. CDR1 and CDR2 from the germline V gene are MNHEY and SMNVEV (reference sequence). The CDR3 spans 14 residues. Trimming left V 6 bases short and J 3 bases short, with 13 bases between. The CDR3, as DNA: TGTGCCAGCAGGCCCCGCGCGTGGACAGATACGCAGTATTTT. This encodes CASRPRAWTDTQYF.

The rearrangement uses TRBV28 and TRBJ1-1; D possibly corresponds to TRBD1 (6 bases). Deletions cut 7 bases from V and 6 bases from J, with 15 bases between. Germline assignment: CDR1 MDHEN and CDR2 SYDVKM. This CDR3 is built from 13 residues. CDR3 in DNA: TGTGCCAGCATATCTCCAGGGGTAGCTGAAGCTTTCTTT. Its protein is CASISPGVAEAFF.

J is TRBJ2-7 and V is TRBV4-2, with 7 bases lining up with TRBD2. The CDR3 sequence is 14 residues long. Losses at the gene ends were 1 base for V and 1 base for J; bases not matched to a gene: 1. Germline values: CDR1 LGHNA, CDR2 YNFKEQ. The CDR3 DNA sequence: TGTGCCAGCAGCCAAGGGACTAGATCCTACGAGCAGTACTTC. Protein product: CASSQGTRSYEQYF.

J is TRBJ1-4 and V is TRBV5-6; 8 bases fit TRBD1. The CDR3 loop spans 16 amino acids. The trim removed 4 bases at V and 0 bases at J, leaving 5 bases unmatched. Looked up from germline, CDR1 is SGHDT and CDR2 is YYEEEE. The CDR3 DNA is TGTGCCAGCAGCACAGGGGGGGGAACAACTAATGAAAAACTGTTTTTT. This codes for CASSTGGGTTNEKLFF.

The chain couples TRBV4-1 to TRBJ2-1; possible D gene TRBD2, 5 bases. Trimming removed 2 bases from V and 5 bases from J, with 19 bases in between. The CDR3 extends over 17 amino acids. In germline, CDR1 is MGHRA, CDR2 YSYEKL. Written as DNA, the CDR3 is TGCGCCAGCAGCCAATTGATAAGCGGATTATTTGACAATGAGCAGTTCTTC. The encoded protein is CASSQLISGLFDNEQFF.